The next 28 T cell receptor beta chains were all read from a single sample in a study of T cells expressing NK-cell markers. TCRdb reprocessed the 5' RACE reads and reports one entry per CDR3 protein, with no DNA. The sample's table shows about 550,000 distinct CDR3 sequences. Sequenced input: blood T cells: a sorted CD56 or NKG2C T cell subset, CD4+ or CD8+ T cells, or bulk PBMC T cells (not recorded which). Every receptor here comes from a man between 18 and 29 years old in good health.

This chain joins TRBV6-1 and TRBJ1-1; with no DNA, the TCRdb D assignment of TRBD1 cannot be verified. The CDR3 extends over 17 amino acids. CDR1 is MNHNS and CDR2 is SASEGT in the germline V gene. CDR3 sequence: CASWGHSGRSGNFEAFF.

The rearrangement uses TRBV2 and TRBJ1-4; TCRdb proposes TRBD1, but this gene call is untestable without DNA. This CDR3 contains 14 residues. CDR1 SNHLY and CDR2 FYNNEI come from the germline V gene. This chain's CDR3 is CASNIWDRNEKLFF.

CDR3 loop: CASSFAGGPGGTDTQYF. The rearrangement links TRBV7-2 to TRBJ2-3; without DNA, the TCRdb call of TRBD2 cannot be checked. The length of the CDR3 is 17 residues. Germline CDR1 and CDR2: SGHTA and FQGNSA.

This sequence joins TRBV29-1 and TRBJ2-1; the D gene TCRdb calls, TRBD2, cannot be checked with no DNA. Germline CDR1 and CDR2: SQVTM and ANQGSEA. This CDR3 comprises 14 residues. The CDR3 sequence is CSVDILAGENEQFF.

The chain is built from TRBV9 and TRBJ2-2; TCRdb returns TRBD2, unconfirmable since there is no DNA. This CDR3 spans 16 amino acids. The germline V gene encodes CDR1 SGDLS and CDR2 YYNGEE. The CDR3 region is CASSSRAEGGTGELFF.

The gene calls are TRBV11-2 and TRBJ2-1; the D call from TCRdb, TRBD1, cannot be confirmed without DNA. Germline V lookup: CDR1 SGHAT, CDR2 FQNNGV. CDR3 size: 15 residues. CDR3: CASSLITGAGNEQFF.

CDR3 residues: CASSADRGLGQPQHF. This rearrangement joins TRBV7-8 to TRBJ1-5; as DNA is missing, the TRBD1 call by TCRdb cannot be tested. In germline, CDR1 is SGHVS, CDR2 FQNEAQ. The CDR3 sequence is 15 residues long.

V is TRBV5-1 and J is TRBJ2-6. CDR1 and CDR2 from the germline V gene are SGHRS and YFSETQ. This CDR3 is 17 amino acids long. This CDR3 reads CASSLVLKGSGANVLTF. Complete variable domain (other parts from reference TRBV5-1 and TRBJ2-6): KAGVTQTPRYLIKTRGQQVTLSCSPISGHRSVSWYQQTPGQGLQFLFEYFSETQRNKGNFPGRFSGRQFSNSRSEMNVSTLELGDSALYLCASSLVLKGSGANVLTFGAGSRLTVL.

The chain links TRBV5-4 to TRBJ2-1; TCRdb's D call, TRBD1, is unchecked because there is no DNA. CDR3 size: 20 residues. Germline CDR1 is SGHNT and CDR2 is YYREEE (reference sequence). CDR3 sequence reads: CASSLDVRGAVPIDYNEQFF.

V gene TRBV10-3 combines with J gene TRBJ1-6. Germline CDR1 and CDR2: ENHRY and SYGVKD. The CDR3 totals 13 residues. The CDR3 sequence: CAIRGINNSPLHF.

This rearrangement joins TRBV5-1 to TRBJ2-6; absent DNA, TCRdb's TRBD1 call cannot be checked. Germline V gene data show CDR1 as SGHRS and CDR2 as YFSETQ. The CDR3 contains 19 residues. The CDR3 loop is CASSLTPTGVHSGANVLTF. Full variable domain (outside the CDR3, taken from reference TRBV5-1 and TRBJ2-6): KAGVTQTPRYLIKTRGQQVTLSCSPISGHRSVSWYQQTPGQGLQFLFEYFSETQRNKGNFPGRFSGRQFSNSRSEMNVSTLELGDSALYLCASSLTPTGVHSGANVLTFGAGSRLTVL.

V and J are TRBV12-3 or TRBV12-4 and TRBJ2-3; absent DNA, TCRdb's TRBD1 call cannot be checked. The CDR3 runs 15 residues. The CDR3 here is CASSPPGVATDTQYF.

The V and J genes are TRBV9 and TRBJ2-3; TCRdb's D gene call, TRBD1, goes unchecked for lack of DNA. The CDR3 has 14 amino acids. Germline-derived CDR1 and CDR2 are SGDLS and YYNGEE. CDR3 loop: CASSPGQHADTQYF. Together with reference TRBV9 and TRBJ2-3, the CDR3 gives the full variable domain: DSGVTQTPKHLITATGQRVTLRCSPRSGDLSVYWYQQSLDQGLQFLIQYYNGEERAKGNILERFSAQQFPDLHSELNLSSLELGDSALYFCASSPGQHADTQYFGPGTRLTVL.

The gene calls are TRBV4-1 and TRBJ2-6; there is no DNA to check the TCRdb D call of TRBD1. The CDR3 is made up of 18 amino acids. Germline V lookup: CDR1 MGHRA, CDR2 YSYEKL. The CDR3 here is CASSQPGGAVTGANVLTF.

The chain employs TRBV24-1 and TRBJ2-2; there is no DNA to check the TCRdb D call of TRBD1. Germline V lookup: CDR1 KGHDR, CDR2 SFDVKD. The CDR3 is made up of 16 amino acids. The CDR3: CATSDFRDRDTGELFF.

This sequence joins TRBV5-1 and TRBJ1-2; absent DNA, TCRdb's TRBD1 call cannot be checked. Looked up from germline, CDR1 is SGHRS and CDR2 is YFSETQ. This CDR3 is built from 18 residues. CDR3 region: CASSEYRDRGGTNYGYTF.

The chain links TRBV20-1 to TRBJ1-4; without DNA, the TCRdb call of TRBD1 cannot be checked. The CDR3 is made up of 16 amino acids. Looked up from germline, CDR1 is DFQATT and CDR2 is SNEGSKA (reference sequence). CDR3 residues: CSARGDRIATNEKLFF.

V usage is TRBV12-3 or TRBV12-4 and J usage is TRBJ2-1. The CDR3 spans 13 residues. The CDR3 reads CASSPAGRDEQFF.

V and J are TRBV7-9 and TRBJ2-1; without DNA, the TCRdb call of TRBD2 cannot be checked. CDR3 length: 16 amino acids. Per germline, CDR1 SEHNR and CDR2 FQNEAQ (reference sequence). This CDR3 is CASSSVGGVSYNEQFF.

This chain uses TRBV29-1 with TRBJ2-2; TCRdb's D call, TRBD2, is unchecked because there is no DNA. The CDR3 is 13 residues long. Germline CDR1 reads SQVTM; CDR2 reads ANQGSEA. The CDR3 is CSVAKKRVGELFF.

The genes are TRBV20-1 and TRBJ1-2. Germline values: CDR1 DFQATT, CDR2 SNEGSKA (reference sequence). CDR3 size: 14 residues. The chain's CDR3 is CSARDVRENYGYTF.

The V gene is TRBV5-1, the J gene TRBJ2-5; TCRdb's assignment of TRBD2 cannot be checked, as there is no DNA. The CDR3 consists of 14 residues. CDR1 and CDR2 from the germline V gene are SGHRS and YFSETQ. The CDR3 is CASSLEGYQETQYF.

The gene calls are TRBV28 and TRBJ1-2; absent DNA, TCRdb's TRBD1 call cannot be checked. This CDR3 is built from 14 residues. CDR1 and CDR2 from the germline V gene are MDHEN and SYDVKM. The CDR3 sequence is CASSQRQGFYGYTF.

The J gene is TRBJ2-1, the V gene TRBV11-2; TCRdb selects TRBD2, and the lack of DNA leaves this call unchecked. Germline V gene sequence: CDR1 SGHAT, CDR2 FQNNGV. The CDR3 sequence is 15 residues long. The CDR3: CASSYRTSIGNEQFF.

The CDR3 reads CASSNRKSRTDTQYF. This chain links TRBV16 with TRBJ2-3. This CDR3 has 15 amino acids. CDR1 is KGHSY, CDR2 FQNENV, per germline.

The chain links TRBV29-1 to TRBJ2-7; without DNA, the TCRdb call of TRBD2 cannot be checked. The CDR3 sequence is 12 residues long. Per the germline V gene, CDR1 is SQVTM and CDR2 is ANQGSEA. This CDR3 is CSVHSLAGEQYF.

This sequence joins TRBV10-2 and TRBJ2-1. This CDR3 comprises 15 residues. From germline, CDR1 is WSHSY and CDR2 SAAADI. The CDR3 reads CASSEVYGTYNEQFF.

The rearrangement joins TRBV5-1 to TRBJ1-3; the D call of TRBD1 rests on TCRdb alone, since no DNA is present to check it. From germline, CDR1 is SGHRS and CDR2 YFSETQ. The CDR3 loop spans 15 amino acids. This CDR3 reads CASSSTWDRGNTIYF.